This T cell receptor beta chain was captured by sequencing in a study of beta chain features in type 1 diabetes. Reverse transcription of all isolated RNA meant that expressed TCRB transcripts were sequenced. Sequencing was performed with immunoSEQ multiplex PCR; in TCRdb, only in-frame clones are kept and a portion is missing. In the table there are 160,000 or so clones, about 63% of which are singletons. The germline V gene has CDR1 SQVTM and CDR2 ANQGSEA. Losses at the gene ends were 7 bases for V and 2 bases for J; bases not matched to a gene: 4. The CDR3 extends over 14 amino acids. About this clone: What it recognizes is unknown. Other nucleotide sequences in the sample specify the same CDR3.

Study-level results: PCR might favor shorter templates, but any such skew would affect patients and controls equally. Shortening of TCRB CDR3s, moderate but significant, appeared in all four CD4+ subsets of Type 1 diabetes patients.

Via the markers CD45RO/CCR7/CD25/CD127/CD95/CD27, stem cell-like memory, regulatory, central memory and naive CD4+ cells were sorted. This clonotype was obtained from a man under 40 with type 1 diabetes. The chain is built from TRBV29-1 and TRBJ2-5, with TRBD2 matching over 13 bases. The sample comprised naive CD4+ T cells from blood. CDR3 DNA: TGCAGCGCCCGACTAGCGGGGGGTCAAGAGACCCAGTACTTC. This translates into CSARLAGGQETQYF.